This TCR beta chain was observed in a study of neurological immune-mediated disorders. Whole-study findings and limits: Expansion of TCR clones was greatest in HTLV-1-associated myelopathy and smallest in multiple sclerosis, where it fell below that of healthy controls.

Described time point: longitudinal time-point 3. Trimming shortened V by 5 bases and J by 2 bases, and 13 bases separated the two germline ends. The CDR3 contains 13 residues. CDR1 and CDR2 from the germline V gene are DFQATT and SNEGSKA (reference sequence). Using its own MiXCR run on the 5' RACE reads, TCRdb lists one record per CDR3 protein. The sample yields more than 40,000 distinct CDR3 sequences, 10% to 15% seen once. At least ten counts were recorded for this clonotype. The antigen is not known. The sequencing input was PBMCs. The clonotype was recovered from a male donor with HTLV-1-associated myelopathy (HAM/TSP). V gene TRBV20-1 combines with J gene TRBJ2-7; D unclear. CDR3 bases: TGCAGTGCTTACTTTGCAGATACCTACGAGCAGTACTTC. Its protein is CSAYFADTYEQYF.